These T cell receptor beta chains were read from a single sample in a study of cytomegalovirus exposure and HLA in healthy donors. Libraries were prepared by immunoSEQ multiplex PCR; TCRdb keeps only in-frame clonotypes and omits some of them. The sample shows fewer than 200,000 clones, approximately 86% of them seen only once. Input material: PBMCs. The receptors originated from a male donor in good health and CMV-seronegative. Each CDR3 is given with its conserved first and last residue. The D gene is left open where the match is weak. Size is stated for part of the rows, as once, few or many counts, or as a class when the clone is expanded.

DNA | CDR3 | V | size | J | D | length
TGTGCCAGCAGACCCTCGACAGGGGGCGGTCCGGAAGAGCAGTACTTC | CASRPSTGGGPEEQYF | TRBV6-6 | . | TRBJ2-7 | TRBD1 | 16
TGTGCCAGCAGCCAGGCTAACGGACTAGCGGGCACAGATACGCAGTATTTT | CASSQANGLAGTDTQYF | TRBV4-2 | . | TRBJ2-3 | TRBD2 | 17
TGTGCCAGCAGAAGACGAGGGGACAGGGCCCAGCCCCAGCATTTT | CASRRRGDRAQPQHF | TRBV28 | . | TRBJ1-5 | TRBD1 | 15
TGTGCCAGCAGTGCTCTAGCGGCCGCCACAGATACGCAGTATTTT | CASSALAAATDTQYF | TRBV25-1 | . | TRBJ2-3 | TRBD2 | 15
TGCGCCAGCAGCCAAGATGTTAGGCTAGCGGGAAGGACAGATACGCAGTATTTT | CASSQDVRLAGRTDTQYF | TRBV4-3 | . | TRBJ2-3 | TRBD2 | 18
TGTGCCAGCATGCAAGAACTAGCGGGTACCTACGAGCAGTACTTC | CASMQELAGTYEQYF | TRBV6-6 | . | TRBJ2-7 | TRBD2 | 15
TGTTCCAGCAGCCTACAGAACAATGAGCAGTTCTTC | CSSSLQNNEQFF | TRBV7-9 | . | TRBJ2-1 | . | 12
TGTGCCAGCAGCTTACGGTCTAACAGGGCTGGAAACACCATATATTTT | CASSLRSNRAGNTIYF | TRBV7-2 | . | TRBJ1-3 | . | 16
TGTGCCAGCAGCTTGTTCCAGGCTGCAACTAATGAAAAACTGTTTTTT | CASSLFQAATNEKLFF | TRBV7-9 | . | TRBJ1-4 | . | 16
TGTGCCAGCAGCTCTCAAAGCGAGACCCTCCACTTT | CASSSQSETLHF | TRBV7-9 | . | TRBJ1-6 | . | 12
TGTGCCACCAGCAGAGAAGGGACAGGGGCAGATACGCAGTATTTT | CATSREGTGADTQYF | TRBV15 | . | TRBJ2-3 | TRBD1 | 15
TGTGCCAGCAGCTTAGGGCGGGGGGGCCAAGAGACCCAGTACTTC | CASSLGRGGQETQYF | TRBV7-7 | . | TRBJ2-5 | TRBD2 | 15
TGTGCCAGCAGCTTTGGTACCGGTAATGAAAAACTGTTTTTT | CASSFGTGNEKLFF | TRBV5-6 | once | TRBJ1-4 | . | 14
TGTGCCAGCAGCGAGATAACTAGCGGGAGGGGGACCGGGGAGCTGTTTTTT | CASSEITSGRGTGELFF | TRBV5-6 | . | TRBJ2-2 | TRBD2 | 17
TGTGCCAGCAGCATCACAGGGGGCGAGGGTCAGCCCCAGCATTTT | CASSITGGEGQPQHF | TRBV11-2 | . | TRBJ1-5 | TRBD1 | 15
TGTGCCAGCAGTTTAGCCGACAGCTACGAGCAGTACTTC | CASSLADSYEQYF | TRBV27 | . | TRBJ2-7 | . | 13
TGTGCCAGCTCACCGGACATGCTATCATCTGGAAACACCATATATTTT | CASSPDMLSSGNTIYF | TRBV18 | . | TRBJ1-3 | . | 16
TGTGCCAGCAGCCGAACTCACCAACTATCCTTCTCTGGAAACACCATATATTTT | CASSRTHQLSFSGNTIYF | TRBV7-9 | . | TRBJ1-3 | . | 18
TGCGCCAGCAGCACCCTACCGAATTACACCTTC | CASSTLPNYTF | TRBV5-1 | . | TRBJ1-2 | . | 11
TGTGCCAGCAGCTTAGAACCGGGACAGGTCCTTTCTAACTATGGCTACACCTTC | CASSLEPGQVLSNYGYTF | TRBV11-2 | . | TRBJ1-2 | TRBD1 | 18
TGTGCCAGCAGCCTCGCGGGACAGCGGGCAGGGGGCTACACCTTC | CASSLAGQRAGGYTF | TRBV2 | . | TRBJ1-2 | TRBD1 | 15
TGTGCCACCAGCAGACCTGGGACAGCCCAACTGGGGGGCTACACCTTC | CATSRPGTAQLGGYTF | TRBV15 | few | TRBJ1-2 | TRBD1 | 16
TGTGCCAGCAGCTTGGACAGCCATCAGCCCCAGCATTTT | CASSLDSHQPQHF | TRBV7-9 | . | TRBJ1-5 | . | 13
TGTGCCAGTAGTATTAACAGGGTTGGGATCTATGGTGGCTACACCTTC | CASSINRVGIYGGYTF | TRBV19 | . | TRBJ1-2 | . | 16
TGTGCCAGCTCACCAGGACTAGCCAGCTCCTACGAGCAGTACTTC | CASSPGLASSYEQYF | TRBV18 | . | TRBJ2-7 | TRBD2 | 15
TGTGCCAGCAGTTACTACAGGGGAAACACTGAAGCTTTCTTT | CASSYYRGNTEAFF | TRBV6-5 | few | TRBJ1-1 | TRBD1 | 14
TGTGCCAGCAGTGAACCCCCAGATTCACCCCTCCACTTT | CASSEPPDSPLHF | TRBV2 | . | TRBJ1-6 | . | 13
TGCGCCAGCAGCGGGGGACAGGGATCGGGCCTTAACACTGAAGCTTTCTTT | CASSGGQGSGLNTEAFF | TRBV5-1 | . | TRBJ1-1 | TRBD1 | 17
TGTGCCAGCAGTTACTCGGGGGACAGTTCCTACGAGCAGTACTTC | CASSYSGDSSYEQYF | TRBV6-5 | few | TRBJ2-7 | TRBD1 | 15
TGTGCCAGCAGCCCTAGGGACTCCACGGGTACGCAGTATTTT | CASSPRDSTGTQYF | TRBV7-9 | . | TRBJ2-3 | . | 14
TGTGCTAGTGGTATAAGACTAGCGGCGAGCTCCTACAATGAGCAGTTCTTC | CASGIRLAASSYNEQFF | TRBV12-5 | . | TRBJ2-1 | TRBD2 | 17
TGTGCCAGCAGCTTAGGAGCGGTGCTTAGCACAGATACGCAGTATTTT | CASSLGAVLSTDTQYF | TRBV7-2 | . | TRBJ2-3 | . | 16
TGTGCCAGCAGCCTCTCTCTCAGGGACAGGGGGCTGGACTTC | CASSLSLRDRGLDF | TRBV7-9 | . | TRBJ2-5 | TRBD1 | 14